The T cell receptor (beta chain) under discussion was sequenced for a study of T-cell reconstitution after alpha-beta-depleted transplantation in children (dated by TCRdb to 2016 to 2018). Context from the whole study: Using TCR repertoire profiling, the study quantitatively followed how T-cell immune reconstitution unfolded in children after TCRalphabeta/CD19-depleted allogeneic hematopoietic cell transplantation.

Reading the label with the study, this specimen's treatment or condition is: allogeneic hematopoietic cell transplantation with graft depleted of TCRalphabeta T cells and CD19 B cells. TCRalphabeta/CD19-depleted allogeneic hematopoietic cell grafts were given to the transplant recipients, all of whom were children. Receptors were amplified or captured by PCR. TCRdb shows the sequencer as Illumina HiSeq 2500. TCR library preparation used molecular barcoding, with unique molecular identifiers applied to normalize quantification of the TCRbeta repertoire. The public reads were reprocessed in TCRdb via fastp at Q25 and MiXCR, keeping in-frame beta chains. When rows share a CDR3 protein, they turn into one entry using the most common DNA and genes. This sample has a few hundred thousand distinct CDR3 sequences in its table, and 15% to 20% of those were observed once. The ten top clones hold 25% to 30% of the sample.

The paper's findings and limits, for the study overall: Over subsequent months, a decline in hyperexpanded clone frequencies was noted, and after one year, T-cell counts and TCRbeta diversity were mostly ascribed to newly produced T cells. Apparently early alphabetaT-cell count recovery about two months after transplant reportedly relied on only several hundred rapidly expanded clones derived from non-depleted graft cells. In some patients, the high TCRbeta diversity seen at day 60 was put down to recipient T cells and intrathymic progenitors that had survived conditioning.

A note on this clonotype: Its antigen specificity is not known. Base qualities are not at hand, and no much larger clone is one base apart.

The origin of this receptor is a boy under two years old who had a stem cell transplant for Wiskott-Aldrich syndrome, so the T cells may come from the graft donor. The material sequenced was PBMCs, mostly from graft donor cells, taken 360 days after TCRalphabeta/CD19-depleted stem cell transplant.

The bases are TGTGCCACCAGCAGAGATCGCCTAGCGGGAGGAACCCACTACAATGAGCAGTTCTTC. This encodes CATSRDRLAGGTHYNEQFF. The sequence links TRBV15 to TRBJ2-1; TRBD2 lines up with 11 middle nucleotides. V is pruned by 0 bases and J by 3 bases, leaving 10 bases of the junction without a gene match. From its cysteine to its phenylalanine, the CDR3 spans 19 amino acids. Only CDR3 DNA is held: 57 bases, read in frame from base 1. Based on the germline V gene (reference sequence), the CDR1 and CDR2 sequences are LNHNV and YYDKDF. Outside the CDR3, residues come from the reference TRBV15 and TRBJ2-1 proteins, so the full variable domain is: DAMVIQNPRYQVTQFGKPVTLSCSQTLNHNVMYWYQQKSSQAPKLLFHYYDKDFNNEADTPDNFQSRRPNTSFCFLDIRSPGLGDTAMYLCATSRDRLAGGTHYNEQFFGPGTRLTVL.